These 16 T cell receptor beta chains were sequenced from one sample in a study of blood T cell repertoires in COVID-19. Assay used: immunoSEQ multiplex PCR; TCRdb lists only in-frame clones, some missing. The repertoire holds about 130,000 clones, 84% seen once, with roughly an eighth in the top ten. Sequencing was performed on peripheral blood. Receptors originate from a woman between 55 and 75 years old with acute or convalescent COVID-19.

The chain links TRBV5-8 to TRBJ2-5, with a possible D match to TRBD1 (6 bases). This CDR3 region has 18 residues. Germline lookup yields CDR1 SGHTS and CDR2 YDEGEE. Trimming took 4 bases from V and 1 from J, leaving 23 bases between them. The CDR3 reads CASSPPSRTGTFQETQYF. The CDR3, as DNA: TGTGCCAGCAGCCCGCCGTCCCGAACAGGGACGTTCCAAGAGACCCAGTACTTC.

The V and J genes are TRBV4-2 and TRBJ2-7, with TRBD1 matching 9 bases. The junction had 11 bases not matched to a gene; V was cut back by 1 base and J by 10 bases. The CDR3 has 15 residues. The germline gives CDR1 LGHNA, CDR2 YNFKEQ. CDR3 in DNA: TGTGCCAGCAGCCAAGTGGGCGGGACAGGGACAGAACAGTACTTC. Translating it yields CASSQVGGTGTEQYF.

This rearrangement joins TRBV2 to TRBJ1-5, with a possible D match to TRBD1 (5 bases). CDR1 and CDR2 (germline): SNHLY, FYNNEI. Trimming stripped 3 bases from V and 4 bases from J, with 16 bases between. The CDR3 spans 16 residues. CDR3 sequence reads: CASSEYMGGPNQPQHF. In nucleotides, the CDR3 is TGTGCCAGCAGTGAGTACATGGGGGGTCCAAATCAGCCCCAGCATTTT.

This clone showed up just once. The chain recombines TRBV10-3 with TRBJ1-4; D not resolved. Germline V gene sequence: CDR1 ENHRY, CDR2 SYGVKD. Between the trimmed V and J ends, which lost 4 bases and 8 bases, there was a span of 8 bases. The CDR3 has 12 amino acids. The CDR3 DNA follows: TGTGCCATCAGTGCCGTGGGCGAAAAACTGTTTTTT. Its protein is CAISAVGEKLFF.

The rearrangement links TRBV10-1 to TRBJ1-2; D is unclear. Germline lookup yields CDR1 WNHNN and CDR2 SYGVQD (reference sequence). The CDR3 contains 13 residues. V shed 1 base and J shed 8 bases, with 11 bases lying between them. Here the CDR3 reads CASSEFVERGYTF. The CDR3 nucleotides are TGCGCCAGCAGTGAGTTCGTGGAGCGGGGCTACACCTTC.

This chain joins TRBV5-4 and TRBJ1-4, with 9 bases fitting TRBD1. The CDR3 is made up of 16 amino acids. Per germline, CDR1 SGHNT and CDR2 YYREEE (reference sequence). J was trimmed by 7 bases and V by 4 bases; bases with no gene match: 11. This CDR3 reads CASSPTGTGRGEKLFF. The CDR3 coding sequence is TGTGCCAGCAGCCCAACCGGGACAGGGCGAGGTGAAAAACTGTTTTTT.

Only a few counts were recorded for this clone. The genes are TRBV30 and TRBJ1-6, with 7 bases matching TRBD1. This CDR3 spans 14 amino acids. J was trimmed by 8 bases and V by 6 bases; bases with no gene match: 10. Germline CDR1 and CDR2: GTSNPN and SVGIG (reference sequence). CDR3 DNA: TGTGCCTGTTCCCCACAGGGGACTTATTCACCCCTCCACTTT. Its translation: CACSPQGTYSPLHF. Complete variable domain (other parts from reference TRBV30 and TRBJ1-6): SQTIHQWPATLVQPVGSPLSLECTVEGTSNPNLYWYRQAAGRGLQLLFYSVGIGQISSEVPQNLSASRPQDRQFILSSKKLLLSDSGFYLCACSPQGTYSPLHFGNGTRLTVT.

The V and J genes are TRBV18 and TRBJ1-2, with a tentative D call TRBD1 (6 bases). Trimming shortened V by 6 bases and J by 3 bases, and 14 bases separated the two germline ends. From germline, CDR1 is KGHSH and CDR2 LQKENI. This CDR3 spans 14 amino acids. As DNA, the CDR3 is TGTGCCAGCTCCGTTGCAGGGGATGACTATGGCTACACCTTC. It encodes CASSVAGDDYGYTF.

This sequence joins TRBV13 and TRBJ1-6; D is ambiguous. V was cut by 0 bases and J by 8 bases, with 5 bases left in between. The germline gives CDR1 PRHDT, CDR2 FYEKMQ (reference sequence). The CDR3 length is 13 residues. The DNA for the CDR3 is TGTGCCAGCAGCTTAGGCGGGGATTCACCCCTCCACTTT. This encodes CASSLGGDSPLHF.

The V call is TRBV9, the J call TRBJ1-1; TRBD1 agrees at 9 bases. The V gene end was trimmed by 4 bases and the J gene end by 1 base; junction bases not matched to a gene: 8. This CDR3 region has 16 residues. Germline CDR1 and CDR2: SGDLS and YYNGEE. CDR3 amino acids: CASSPPGTGRNTEAFF. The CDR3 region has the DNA TGTGCCAGCAGCCCCCCGGGGACAGGGAGGAACACTGAAGCTTTCTTT.

The CDR3 spells CASSTRVRGTEAFF. CDR3 nucleotides: TGTGCCAGCAGTACTAGGGTACGGGGCACTGAAGCTTTCTTT. The chain carries TRBV6-5 and TRBJ1-1; no clear D. With 5 bases removed from V and 4 bases from J, the gap between germline ends came to 14 bases. The germline V gene has CDR1 MNHEY and CDR2 SVGAGI. The CDR3 is 14 amino acids.

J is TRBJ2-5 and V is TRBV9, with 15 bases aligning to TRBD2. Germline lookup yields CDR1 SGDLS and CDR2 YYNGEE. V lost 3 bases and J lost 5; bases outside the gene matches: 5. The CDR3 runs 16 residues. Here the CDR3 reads CASSAGLAGGYETQYF. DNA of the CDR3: TGTGCCAGCAGCGCCGGACTAGCGGGGGGGTATGAGACCCAGTACTTC. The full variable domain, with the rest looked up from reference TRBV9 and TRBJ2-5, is DSGVTQTPKHLITATGQRVTLRCSPRSGDLSVYWYQQSLDQGLQFLIQYYNGEERAKGNILERFSAQQFPDLHSELNLSSLELGDSALYFCASSAGLAGGYETQYFGPGTRLLVL.

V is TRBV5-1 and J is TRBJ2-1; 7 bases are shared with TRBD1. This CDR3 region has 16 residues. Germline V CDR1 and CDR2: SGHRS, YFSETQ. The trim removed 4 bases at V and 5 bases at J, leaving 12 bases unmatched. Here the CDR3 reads CASSPNAGTANNEQFF. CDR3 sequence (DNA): TGCGCCAGCAGCCCAAACGCCGGGACAGCTAACAATGAGCAGTTCTTC.

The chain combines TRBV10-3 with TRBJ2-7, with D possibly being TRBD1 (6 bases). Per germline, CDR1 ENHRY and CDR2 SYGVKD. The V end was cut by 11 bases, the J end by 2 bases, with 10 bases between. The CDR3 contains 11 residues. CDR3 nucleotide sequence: TGTGCCGTAGGACAGACCTACGAGCAGTACGTC. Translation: CAVGQTYEQYV.

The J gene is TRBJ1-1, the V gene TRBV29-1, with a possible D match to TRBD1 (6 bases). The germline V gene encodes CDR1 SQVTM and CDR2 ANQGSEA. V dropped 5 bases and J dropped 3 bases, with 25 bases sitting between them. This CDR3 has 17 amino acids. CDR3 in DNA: TGCAGCGTTCTCGGTGCAATAGGGGGTGAGTTGGACACTGAAGCTTTCTTT. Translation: CSVLGAIGGELDTEAFF.

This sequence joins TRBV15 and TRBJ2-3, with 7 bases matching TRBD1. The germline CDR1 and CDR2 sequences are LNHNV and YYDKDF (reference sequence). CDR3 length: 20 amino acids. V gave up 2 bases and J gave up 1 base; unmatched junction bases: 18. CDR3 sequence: CATSRPLPGQIPDGTDTQYF. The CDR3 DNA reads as TGTGCCACCAGCAGACCTCTTCCGGGACAGATCCCAGATGGCACAGATACGCAGTATTTT.